This T cell receptor beta chain appears in the sequencing data of a study of T cells in Graves' hyperthyroidism and ophthalmopathy. The study based diagnoses on clinical symptoms, serum thyroxine and TRAb, thyroid ultrasound and orbital computed tomography. PBMCs stemmed from less than 13 ml fresh peripheral blood. This clonotype showed up many times. The germline gives CDR1 LNHDA, CDR2 SQIVND (reference sequence). The CDR3 has 14 residues. The V end lost 5 bases, the J end lost 7 bases, and 18 bases lay between the germline ends. The investigators amplified TCR beta CDR3 regions from RNA transcripts. Using the HTBI primer set, a first-round RT-PCR was run on the TCR CDR3. Via MiXCR, TCRdb re-called the multiplex PCR reads, giving one row per CDR3 protein. The table lists more than 300,000 distinct CDR3 sequences, about a sixth of them singletons.

This TCR came from a woman in her 30s with Graves' hyperthyroidism that later progressed to Graves' ophthalmopathy. The sample was blood. The chain combines TRBV19 with TRBJ2-7; maybe TRBD2 (6 bases). The CDR3 spells CASSVAGRNVEQYF. The CDR3 DNA is TGTGCCAGTAGTGTGGCGGGACGAAACGTAGAGCAGTACTTC.